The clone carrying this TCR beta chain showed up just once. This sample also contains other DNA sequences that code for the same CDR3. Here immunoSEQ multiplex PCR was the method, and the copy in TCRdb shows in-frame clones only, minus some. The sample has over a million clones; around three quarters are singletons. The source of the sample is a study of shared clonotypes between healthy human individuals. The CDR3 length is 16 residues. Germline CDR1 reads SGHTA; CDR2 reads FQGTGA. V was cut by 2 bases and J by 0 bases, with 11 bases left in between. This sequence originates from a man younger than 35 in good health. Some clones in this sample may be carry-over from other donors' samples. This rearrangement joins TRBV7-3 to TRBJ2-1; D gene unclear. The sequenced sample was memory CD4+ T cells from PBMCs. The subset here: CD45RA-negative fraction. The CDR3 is CASSLSGPRSYNEQFF. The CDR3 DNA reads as TGTGCCAGCAGCTTATCGGGCCCCCGCTCCTACAATGAGCAGTTCTTC. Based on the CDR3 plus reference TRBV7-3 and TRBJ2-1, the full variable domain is GAGVSQTPSNKVTEKGKYVELRCDPISGHTALYWYRQSLGQGPEFLIYFQGTGAADDSGLPNDRFFAVRPEGSVSTLKIQRTERGDSAVYLCASSLSGPRSYNEQFFGPGTRLTVL.